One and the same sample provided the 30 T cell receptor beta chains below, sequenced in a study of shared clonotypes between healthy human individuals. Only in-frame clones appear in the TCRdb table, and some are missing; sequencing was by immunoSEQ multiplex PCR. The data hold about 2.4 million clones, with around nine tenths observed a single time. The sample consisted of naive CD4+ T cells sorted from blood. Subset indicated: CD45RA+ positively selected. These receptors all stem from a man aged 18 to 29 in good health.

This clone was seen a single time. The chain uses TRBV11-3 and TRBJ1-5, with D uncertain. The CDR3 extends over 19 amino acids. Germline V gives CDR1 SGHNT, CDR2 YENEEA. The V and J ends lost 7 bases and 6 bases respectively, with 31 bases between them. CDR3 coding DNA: TGTGCCAGCACCACCTCCCGGGATCCTCCCCCCTCATCGAGTCAGCCCCAGCATTTT. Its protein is CASTTSRDPPPSSSQPQHF.

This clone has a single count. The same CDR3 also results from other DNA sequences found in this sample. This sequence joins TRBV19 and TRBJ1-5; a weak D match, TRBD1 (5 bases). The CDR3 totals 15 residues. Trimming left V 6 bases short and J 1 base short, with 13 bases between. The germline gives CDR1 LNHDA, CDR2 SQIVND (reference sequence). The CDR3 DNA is TGTGCCAGTAGCTCAAGGGGTAGAAGCAATCAGCCCCAGCATTTT. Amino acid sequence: CASSSRGRSNQPQHF.

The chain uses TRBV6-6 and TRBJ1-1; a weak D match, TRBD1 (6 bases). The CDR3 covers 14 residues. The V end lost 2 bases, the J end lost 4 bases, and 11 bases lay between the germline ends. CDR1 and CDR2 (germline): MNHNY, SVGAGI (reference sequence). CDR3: CASSYPEGGTEAFF. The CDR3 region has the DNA TGTGCCAGCAGTTACCCGGAAGGGGGCACTGAAGCTTTCTTT.

In nucleotides, the CDR3 is TGTGCCAGCAGTGTCCCGACAGGAGACAATGAGCAGTTCTTC. Amino acid sequence: CASSVPTGDNEQFF. The rearrangement uses TRBV6-6 and TRBJ2-1; D is possibly TRBD1 (6 bases). Trimming left V 5 bases short and J 5 bases short, with 13 bases between. Per the germline V gene, CDR1 is MNHNY and CDR2 is SVGAGI (reference sequence). This CDR3 contains 14 residues.

The chain's CDR3 is CASSLAPGGGYNEQFF. Here the CDR3 DNA reads TGCGCCAGCAGCTTGGCCCCGGGGGGGGGTTACAATGAGCAGTTCTTC. The V call is TRBV5-1, the J call TRBJ2-1, with 8 bases matching TRBD2. This CDR3 region has 16 residues. Germline values: CDR1 SGHRS, CDR2 YFSETQ. J gave up 4 bases and V 0 bases, and 6 bases lay outside the gene matches.

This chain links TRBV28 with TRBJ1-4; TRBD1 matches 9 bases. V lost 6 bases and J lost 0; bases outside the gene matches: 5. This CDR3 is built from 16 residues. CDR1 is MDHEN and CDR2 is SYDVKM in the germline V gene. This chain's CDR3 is CASSLQGAATNEKLFF. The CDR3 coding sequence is TGTGCCAGCAGCTTACAGGGGGCAGCAACTAATGAAAAACTGTTTTTT.

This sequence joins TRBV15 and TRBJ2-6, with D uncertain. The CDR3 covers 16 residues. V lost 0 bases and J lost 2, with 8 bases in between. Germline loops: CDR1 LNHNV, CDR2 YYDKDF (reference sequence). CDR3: CATSRDKATGANVLTF. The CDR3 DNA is TGTGCCACCAGCAGAGATAAAGCCACTGGGGCCAACGTCCTGACTTTC. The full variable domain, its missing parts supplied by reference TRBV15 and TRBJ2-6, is DAMVIQNPRYQVTQFGKPVTLSCSQTLNHNVMYWYQQKSSQAPKLLFHYYDKDFNNEADTPDNFQSRRPNTSFCFLDIRSPGLGDTAMYLCATSRDKATGANVLTFGAGSRLTVL.

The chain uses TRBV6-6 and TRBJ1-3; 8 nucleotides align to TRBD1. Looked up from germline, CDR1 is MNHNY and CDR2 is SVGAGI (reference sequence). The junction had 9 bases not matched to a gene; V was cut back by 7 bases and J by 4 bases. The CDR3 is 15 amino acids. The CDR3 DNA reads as TGTGCCAGCACCGAGACAGGGGTAAAAGGAAACACCATATATTTT. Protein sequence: CASTETGVKGNTIYF.

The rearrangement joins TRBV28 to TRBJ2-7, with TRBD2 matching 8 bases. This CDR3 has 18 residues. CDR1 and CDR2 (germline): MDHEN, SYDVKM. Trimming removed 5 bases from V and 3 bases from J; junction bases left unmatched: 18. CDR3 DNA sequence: TGTGCCAGCAGTCCCCGTCTTGGGATAGCGGGGAAGTACTACGAGCAGTACTTC. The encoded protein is CASSPRLGIAGKYYEQYF.

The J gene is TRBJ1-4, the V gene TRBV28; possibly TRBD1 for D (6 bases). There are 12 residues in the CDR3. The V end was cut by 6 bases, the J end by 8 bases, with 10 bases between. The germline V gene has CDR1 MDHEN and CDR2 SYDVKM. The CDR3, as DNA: TGTGCCAGCAGGGATCAGGGGGAAAAACTGTTTTTT. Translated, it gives CASRDQGEKLFF.

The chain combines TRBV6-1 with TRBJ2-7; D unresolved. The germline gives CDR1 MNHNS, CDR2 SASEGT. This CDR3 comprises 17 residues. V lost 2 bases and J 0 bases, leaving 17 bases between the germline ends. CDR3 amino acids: CASSEWVGQALSYEQYF. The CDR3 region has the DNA TGTGCCAGCAGTGAATGGGTTGGGCAGGCGCTCTCCTACGAGCAGTACTTC.

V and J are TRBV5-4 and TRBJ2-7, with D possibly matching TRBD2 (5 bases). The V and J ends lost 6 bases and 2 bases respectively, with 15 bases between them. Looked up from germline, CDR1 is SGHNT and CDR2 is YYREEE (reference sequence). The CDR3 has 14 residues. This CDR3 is CASNRRGGTYEQYF. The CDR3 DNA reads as TGTGCCAGCAATCGGCGAGGAGGCACCTACGAGCAGTACTTC.

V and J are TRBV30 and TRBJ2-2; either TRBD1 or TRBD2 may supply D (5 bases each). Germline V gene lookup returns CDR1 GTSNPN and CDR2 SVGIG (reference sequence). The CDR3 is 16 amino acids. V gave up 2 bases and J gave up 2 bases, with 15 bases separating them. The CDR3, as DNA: TGTGCCTGGAGTAAGAGCGGCCAGGGAAACACCGGGGAGCTGTTTTTT. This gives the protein CAWSKSGQGNTGELFF.

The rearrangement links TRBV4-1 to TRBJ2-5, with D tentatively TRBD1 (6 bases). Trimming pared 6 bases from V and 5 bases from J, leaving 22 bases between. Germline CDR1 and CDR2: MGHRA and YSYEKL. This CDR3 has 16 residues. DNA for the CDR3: TGCGCCAGCAGGTCTACCGGGACGGCAGGGGTCGAGACCCAGTACTTC. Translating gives CASRSTGTAGVETQYF.

CDR3 in amino acids: CASSLSGGGMNTEAFF. The DNA for the CDR3 is TGTGCCAGCAGCTTAAGTGGGGGGGGGATGAACACTGAAGCTTTCTTT. The rearrangement joins TRBV7-2 to TRBJ1-1, with D tentatively TRBD1 (5 bases). From germline, CDR1 is SGHTA and CDR2 FQGNSA. The ends were cut back, 2 bases at V and 0 bases at J, with 13 bases in the middle. The CDR3 contains 16 residues.

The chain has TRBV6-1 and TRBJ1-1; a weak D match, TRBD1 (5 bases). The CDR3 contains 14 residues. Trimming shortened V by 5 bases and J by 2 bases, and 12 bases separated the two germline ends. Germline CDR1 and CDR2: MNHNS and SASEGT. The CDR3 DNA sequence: TGTGCCAGCAGTAGAGGGGATTTCAACACTGAAGCTTTCTTT. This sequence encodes CASSRGDFNTEAFF.

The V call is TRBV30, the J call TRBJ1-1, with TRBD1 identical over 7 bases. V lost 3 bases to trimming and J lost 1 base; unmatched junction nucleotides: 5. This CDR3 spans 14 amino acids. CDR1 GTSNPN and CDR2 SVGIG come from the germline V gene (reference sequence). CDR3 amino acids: CAWRAGTANTEAFF. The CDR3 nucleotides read TGTGCCTGGAGGGCAGGGACAGCGAACACTGAAGCTTTCTTT.

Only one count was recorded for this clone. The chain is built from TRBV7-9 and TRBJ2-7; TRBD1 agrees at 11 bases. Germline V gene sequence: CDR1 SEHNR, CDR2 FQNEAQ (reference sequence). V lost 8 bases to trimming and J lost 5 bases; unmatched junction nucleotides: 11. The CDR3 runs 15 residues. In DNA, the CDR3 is TGTGCCAGCGGGATGGGGACAGGGGGGACAAACGAGCAGTACTTC. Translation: CASGMGTGGTNEQYF.

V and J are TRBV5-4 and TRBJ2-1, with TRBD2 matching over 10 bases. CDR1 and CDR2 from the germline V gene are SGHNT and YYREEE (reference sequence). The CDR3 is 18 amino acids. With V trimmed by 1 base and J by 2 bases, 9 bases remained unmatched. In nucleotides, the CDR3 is TGTGCCAGCAGCTTGCCTAGCGGGAGTTCACGGGCCTACAATGAGCAGTTCTTC. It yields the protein CASSLPSGSSRAYNEQFF.

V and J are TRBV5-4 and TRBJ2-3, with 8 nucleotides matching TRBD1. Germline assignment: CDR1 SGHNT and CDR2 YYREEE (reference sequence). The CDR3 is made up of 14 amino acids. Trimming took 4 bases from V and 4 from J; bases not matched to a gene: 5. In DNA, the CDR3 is TGTGCCAGCAGCATGGAGACAGGGGCAGATACGCAGTATTTT. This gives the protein CASSMETGADTQYF.

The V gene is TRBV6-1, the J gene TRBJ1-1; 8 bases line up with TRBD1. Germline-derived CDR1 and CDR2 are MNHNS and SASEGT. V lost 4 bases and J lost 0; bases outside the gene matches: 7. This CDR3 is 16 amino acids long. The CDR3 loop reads CASSVQSGGLNTEAFF. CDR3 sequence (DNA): TGTGCCAGCAGTGTACAGTCAGGGGGCTTGAACACTGAAGCTTTCTTT.

The CDR3 nucleotides read TGTGCCAGCAGTGACCCCCACGGGTGGGGGGAGACCCAGTACTTC. Translated: CASSDPHGWGETQYF. This sequence joins TRBV6-1 and TRBJ2-5; the D gene could be TRBD1 or TRBD2 (5 bases each). CDR3 length: 15 amino acids. V lost 3 bases and J 5 bases, leaving 16 bases between the germline ends. Germline lookup yields CDR1 MNHNS and CDR2 SASEGT.

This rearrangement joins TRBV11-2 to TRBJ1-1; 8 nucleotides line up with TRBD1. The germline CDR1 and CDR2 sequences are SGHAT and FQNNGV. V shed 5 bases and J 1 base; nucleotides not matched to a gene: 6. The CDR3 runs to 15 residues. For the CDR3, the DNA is TGTGCCAGCAGCCGTTTCGGGACAGGGAACACTGAAGCTTTCTTT. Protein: CASSRFGTGNTEAFF.

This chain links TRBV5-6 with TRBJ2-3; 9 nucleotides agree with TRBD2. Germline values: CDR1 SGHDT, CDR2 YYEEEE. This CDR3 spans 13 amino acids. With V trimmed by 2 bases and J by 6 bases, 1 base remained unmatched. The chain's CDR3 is CASSFGTSDTQYF. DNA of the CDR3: TGTGCCAGCAGCTTCGGGACTAGCGATACGCAGTATTTT.

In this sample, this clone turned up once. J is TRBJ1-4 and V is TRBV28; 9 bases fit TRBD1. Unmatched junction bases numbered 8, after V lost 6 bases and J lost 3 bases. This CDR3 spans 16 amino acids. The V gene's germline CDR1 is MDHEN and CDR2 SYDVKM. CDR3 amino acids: CASSYDRGWANEKLFF. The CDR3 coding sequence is TGTGCCAGCAGCTATGACAGGGGGTGGGCTAATGAAAAACTGTTTTTT.

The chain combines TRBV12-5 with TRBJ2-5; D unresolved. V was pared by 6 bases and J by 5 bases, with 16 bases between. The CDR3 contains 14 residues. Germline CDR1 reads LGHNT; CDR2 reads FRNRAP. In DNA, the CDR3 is TGTGCTAGTGGCTCTCTAGGTGAGAGGGAGACCCAGTACTTC. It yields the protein CASGSLGERETQYF.

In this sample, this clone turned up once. The CDR3 coding sequence is TGTGCCAGCAGCTTAGGGCTTCGACATATGAACACTGAAGCTTTCTTT. Amino acid sequence: CASSLGLRHMNTEAFF. The V gene is TRBV7-9, the J gene TRBJ1-1; D remains unclear. V was pared by 1 base and J by 0 bases, with 12 bases between. CDR1 and CDR2 (germline): SEHNR, FQNEAQ (reference sequence). CDR3 size: 16 residues.

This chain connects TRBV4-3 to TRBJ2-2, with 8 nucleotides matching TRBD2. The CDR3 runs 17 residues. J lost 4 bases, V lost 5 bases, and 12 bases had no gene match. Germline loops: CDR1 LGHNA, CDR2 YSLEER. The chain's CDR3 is CASSEGPAGALTGELFF. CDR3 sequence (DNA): TGCGCCAGCAGCGAGGGCCCAGCGGGAGCTCTCACCGGGGAGCTGTTTTTT.

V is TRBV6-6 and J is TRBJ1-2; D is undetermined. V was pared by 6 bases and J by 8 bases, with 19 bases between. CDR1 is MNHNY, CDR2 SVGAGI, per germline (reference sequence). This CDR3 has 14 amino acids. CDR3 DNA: TGTGCCAGCAGCCCAACTGATTACGCGGGGGGCTACACCTTC. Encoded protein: CASSPTDYAGGYTF.

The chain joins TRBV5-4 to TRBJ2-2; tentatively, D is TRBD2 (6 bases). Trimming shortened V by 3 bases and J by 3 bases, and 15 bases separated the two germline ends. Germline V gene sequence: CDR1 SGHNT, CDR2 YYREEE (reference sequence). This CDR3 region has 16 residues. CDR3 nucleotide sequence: TGTGCCAGCAGCTCCAACGGGAGAGCCCACACCGGGGAGCTGTTTTTT. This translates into CASSSNGRAHTGELFF.